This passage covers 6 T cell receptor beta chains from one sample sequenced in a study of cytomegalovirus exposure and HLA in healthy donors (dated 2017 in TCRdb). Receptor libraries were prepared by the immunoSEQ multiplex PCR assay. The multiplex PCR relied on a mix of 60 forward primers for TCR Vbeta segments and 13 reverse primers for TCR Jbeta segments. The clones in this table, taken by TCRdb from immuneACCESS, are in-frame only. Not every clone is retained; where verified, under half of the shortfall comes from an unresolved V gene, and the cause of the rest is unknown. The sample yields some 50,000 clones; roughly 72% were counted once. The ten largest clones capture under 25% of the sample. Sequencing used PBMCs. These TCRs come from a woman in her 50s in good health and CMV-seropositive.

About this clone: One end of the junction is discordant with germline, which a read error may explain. CDR3 in amino acids: CASSVNSEAFF. The CDR3 DNA reads TGTGCCAGCAGTGTAAACAGTGAAGCTTTCTTT. The chain carries TRBV2 and TRBJ1-1, with no clear D. CDR1 and CDR2 from the germline V gene are SNHLY and FYNNEI. The CDR3 loop spans 11 amino acids.

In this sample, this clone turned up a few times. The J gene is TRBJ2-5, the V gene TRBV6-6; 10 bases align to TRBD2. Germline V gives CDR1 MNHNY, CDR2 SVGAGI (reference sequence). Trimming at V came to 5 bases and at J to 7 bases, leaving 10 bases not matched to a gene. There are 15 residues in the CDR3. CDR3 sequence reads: CASSDGLAEGRTQYF. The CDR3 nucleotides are TGTGCCAGCAGTGACGGACTAGCGGAAGGGAGGACCCAGTACTTC.

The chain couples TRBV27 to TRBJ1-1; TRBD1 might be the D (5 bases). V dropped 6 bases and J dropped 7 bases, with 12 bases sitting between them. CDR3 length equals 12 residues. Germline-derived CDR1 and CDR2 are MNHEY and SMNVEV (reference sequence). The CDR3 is CASRGGRGEAFF. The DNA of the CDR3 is TGTGCCAGCAGGGGAGGGAGGGGTGAAGCTTTCTTT.

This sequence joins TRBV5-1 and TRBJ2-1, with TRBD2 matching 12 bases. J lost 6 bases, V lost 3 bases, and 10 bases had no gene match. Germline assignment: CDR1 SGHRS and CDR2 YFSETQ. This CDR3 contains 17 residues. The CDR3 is CASSSSGGALSGNEQFF. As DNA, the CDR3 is TGCGCCAGCAGCTCTAGCGGGGGGGCTCTTTCGGGCAATGAGCAGTTCTTC.

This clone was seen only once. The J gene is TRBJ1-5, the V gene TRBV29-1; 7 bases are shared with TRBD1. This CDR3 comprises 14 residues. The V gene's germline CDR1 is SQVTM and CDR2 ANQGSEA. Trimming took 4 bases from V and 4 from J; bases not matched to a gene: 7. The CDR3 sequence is CSVGGDSPNQPQHF. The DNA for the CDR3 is TGCAGCGTTGGGGGGGACAGTCCAAATCAGCCCCAGCATTTT. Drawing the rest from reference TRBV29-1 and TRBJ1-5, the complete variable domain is SAVISQKPSRDICQRGTSLTIQCQVDSQVTMMFWYRQQPGQSLTLIATANQGSEATYESGFVIDKFPISRPNLTFSTLTVSNMSPEDSSIYLCSVGGDSPNQPQHFGDGTRLSIL.

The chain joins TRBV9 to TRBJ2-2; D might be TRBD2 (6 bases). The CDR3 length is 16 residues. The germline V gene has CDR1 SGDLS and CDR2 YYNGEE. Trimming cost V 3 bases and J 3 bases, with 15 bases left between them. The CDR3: CASSARPEGYTGELFF. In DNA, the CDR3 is TGTGCCAGCAGCGCCCGCCCGGAGGGATACACCGGGGAGCTGTTTTTT. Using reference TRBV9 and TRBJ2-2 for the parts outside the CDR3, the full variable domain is DSGVTQTPKHLITATGQRVTLRCSPRSGDLSVYWYQQSLDQGLQFLIQYYNGEERAKGNILERFSAQQFPDLHSELNLSSLELGDSALYFCASSARPEGYTGELFFGEGSRLTVL.